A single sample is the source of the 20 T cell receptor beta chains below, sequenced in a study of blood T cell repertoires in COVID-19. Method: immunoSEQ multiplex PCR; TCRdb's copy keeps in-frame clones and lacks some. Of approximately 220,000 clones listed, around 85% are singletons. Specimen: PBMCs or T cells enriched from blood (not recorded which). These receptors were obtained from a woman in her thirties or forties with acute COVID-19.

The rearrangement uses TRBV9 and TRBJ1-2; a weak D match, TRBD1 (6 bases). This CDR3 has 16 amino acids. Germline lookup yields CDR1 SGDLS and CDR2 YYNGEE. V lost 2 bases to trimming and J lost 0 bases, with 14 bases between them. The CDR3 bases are TGTGCCAGCAGCGTGGCGGGGGCAACTTCTAACTATGGCTACACCTTC. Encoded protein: CASSVAGATSNYGYTF.

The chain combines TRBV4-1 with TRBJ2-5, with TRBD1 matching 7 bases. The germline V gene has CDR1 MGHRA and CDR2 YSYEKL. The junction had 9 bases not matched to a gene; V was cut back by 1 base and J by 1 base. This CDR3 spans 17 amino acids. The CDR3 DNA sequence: TGCGCCAGCAGCCAAGCCGCCCGGGGACAGTTCCAAGAGACCCAGTACTTC. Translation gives CASSQAARGQFQETQYF.

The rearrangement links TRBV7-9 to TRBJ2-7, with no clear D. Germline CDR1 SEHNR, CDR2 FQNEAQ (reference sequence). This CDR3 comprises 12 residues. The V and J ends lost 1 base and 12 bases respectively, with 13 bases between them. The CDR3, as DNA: TGTGCCAGCAGCTTAGGTAGTAGCCTACCGTACTTC. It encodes CASSLGSSLPYF.

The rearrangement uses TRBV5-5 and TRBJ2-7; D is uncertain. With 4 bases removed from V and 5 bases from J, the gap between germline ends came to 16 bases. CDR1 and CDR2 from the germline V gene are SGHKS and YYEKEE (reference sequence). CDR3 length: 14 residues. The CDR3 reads CASSLWASVDEQYF. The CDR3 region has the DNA TGTGCCAGCAGCCTGTGGGCTTCGGTCGACGAGCAGTACTTC.

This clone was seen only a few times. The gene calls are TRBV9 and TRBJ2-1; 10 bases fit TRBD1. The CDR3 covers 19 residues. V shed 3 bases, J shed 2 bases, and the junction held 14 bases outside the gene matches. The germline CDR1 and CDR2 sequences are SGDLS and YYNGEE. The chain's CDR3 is CASSGSTGTGEKTYNEQFF. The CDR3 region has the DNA TGTGCCAGCAGCGGATCAACCGGGACAGGGGAAAAAACCTACAATGAGCAGTTCTTC.

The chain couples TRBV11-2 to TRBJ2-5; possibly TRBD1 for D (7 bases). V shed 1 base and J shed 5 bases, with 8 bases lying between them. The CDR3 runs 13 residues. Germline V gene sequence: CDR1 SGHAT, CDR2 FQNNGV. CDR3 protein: CASSLAGGETQYF. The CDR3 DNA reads TGTGCCAGCAGCTTAGCAGGGGGGGAGACCCAGTACTTC.

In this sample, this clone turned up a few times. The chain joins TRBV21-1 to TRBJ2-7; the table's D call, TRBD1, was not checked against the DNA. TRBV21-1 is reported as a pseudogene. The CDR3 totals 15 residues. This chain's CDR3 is CASSTRTGSSYEQYF. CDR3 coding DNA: TGTGCCAGCAGCACCCGGACAGGGAGCTCCTACGAGCAGTACTTC.

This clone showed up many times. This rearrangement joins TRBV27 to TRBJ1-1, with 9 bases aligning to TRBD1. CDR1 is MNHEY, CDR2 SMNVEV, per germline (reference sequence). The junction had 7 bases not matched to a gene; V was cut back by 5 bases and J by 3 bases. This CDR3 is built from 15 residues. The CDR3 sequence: CASSANRGPYTEAFF. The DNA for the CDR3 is TGTGCCAGCAGTGCTAACAGGGGGCCCTACACTGAAGCTTTCTTT.

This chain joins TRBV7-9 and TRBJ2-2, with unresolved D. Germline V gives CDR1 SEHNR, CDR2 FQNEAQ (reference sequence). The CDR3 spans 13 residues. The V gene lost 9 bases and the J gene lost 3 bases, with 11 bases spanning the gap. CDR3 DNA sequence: TGTGCCAGGTCACAGTCTCACACCGGGGAGCTGTTTTTT. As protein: CARSQSHTGELFF.

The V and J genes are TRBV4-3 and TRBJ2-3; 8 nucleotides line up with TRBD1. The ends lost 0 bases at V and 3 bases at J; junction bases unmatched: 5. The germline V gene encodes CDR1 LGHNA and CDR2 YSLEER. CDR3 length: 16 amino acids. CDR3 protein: CASSQERTGGTDTQYF. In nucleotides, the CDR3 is TGCGCCAGCAGCCAAGAGCGAACAGGGGGGACAGATACGCAGTATTTT.

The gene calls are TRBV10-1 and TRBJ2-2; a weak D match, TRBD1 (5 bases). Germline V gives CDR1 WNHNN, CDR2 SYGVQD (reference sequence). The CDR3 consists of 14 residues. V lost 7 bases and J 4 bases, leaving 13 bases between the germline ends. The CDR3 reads CASIGRGPTGELFF. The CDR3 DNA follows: TGCGCCAGCATAGGAAGGGGCCCCACCGGGGAGCTGTTTTTT.

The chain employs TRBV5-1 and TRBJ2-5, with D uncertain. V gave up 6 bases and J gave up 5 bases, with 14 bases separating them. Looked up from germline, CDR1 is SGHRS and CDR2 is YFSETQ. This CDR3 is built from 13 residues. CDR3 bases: TGCGCCAGCACCACCGACTTGTGGGAGACCCAGTACTTC. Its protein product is CASTTDLWETQYF.

The CDR3: CAWSVLSTDNQPQHF. As DNA, the CDR3 is TGTGCCTGGAGTGTACTTTCGACAGACAATCAGCCCCAGCATTTT. V usage is TRBV30 and J usage is TRBJ1-5, with TRBD1 as a possible D gene (5 bases). Per the germline V gene, CDR1 is GTSNPN and CDR2 is SVGIG (reference sequence). V lost 0 bases and J lost 3, with 12 bases in between. CDR3 length equals 15 residues.

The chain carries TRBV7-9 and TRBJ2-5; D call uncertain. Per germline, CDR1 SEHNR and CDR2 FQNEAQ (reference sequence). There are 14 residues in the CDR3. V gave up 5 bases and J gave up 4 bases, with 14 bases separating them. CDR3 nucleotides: TGTGCCAGCAGCGGTGCTAGTGGTCCAGAGACCCAGTACTTC. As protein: CASSGASGPETQYF.

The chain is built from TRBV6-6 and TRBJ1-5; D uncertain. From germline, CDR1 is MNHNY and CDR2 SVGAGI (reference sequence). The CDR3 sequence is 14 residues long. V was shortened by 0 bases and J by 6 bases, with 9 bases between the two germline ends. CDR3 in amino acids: CASSYSTGFQPQHF. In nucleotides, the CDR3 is TGTGCCAGCAGTTACTCGACGGGATTTCAGCCCCAGCATTTT.

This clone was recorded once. The CDR3 spells CASSELDRDYGYTF. DNA of the CDR3: TGTGCCAGCAGTGAATTAGACAGGGACTATGGCTACACCTTC. The chain combines TRBV25-1 with TRBJ1-2, with TRBD1 matching 7 bases. The CDR3 sequence is 14 residues long. Germline trimming cut 1 base from V and 3 bases from J; bases unmatched to any gene: 2. Per the germline V gene, CDR1 is MGHDK and CDR2 is SYGVNS.

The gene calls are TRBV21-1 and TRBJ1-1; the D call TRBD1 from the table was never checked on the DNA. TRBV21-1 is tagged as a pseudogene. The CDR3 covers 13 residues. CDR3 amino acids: CDPGGGGATEAFF. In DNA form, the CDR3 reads TGCGATCCAGGGGGCGGAGGGGCCACTGAAGCTTTCTTT.

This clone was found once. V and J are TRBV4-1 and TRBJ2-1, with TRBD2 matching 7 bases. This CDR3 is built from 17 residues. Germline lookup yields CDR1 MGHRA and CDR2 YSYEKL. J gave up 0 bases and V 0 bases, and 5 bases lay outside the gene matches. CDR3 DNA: TGCGCCAGCAGCCAAGATCAGGGAGGGAGCTCCTACAATGAGCAGTTCTTC. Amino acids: CASSQDQGGSSYNEQFF.

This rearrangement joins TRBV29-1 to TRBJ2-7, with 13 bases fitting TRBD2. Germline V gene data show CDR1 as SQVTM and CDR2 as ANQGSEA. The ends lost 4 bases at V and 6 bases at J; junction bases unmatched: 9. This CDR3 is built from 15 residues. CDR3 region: CSVGTSGSRAGEQYF. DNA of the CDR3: TGCAGCGTTGGGACTAGCGGGAGTCGGGCGGGCGAGCAGTACTTC.

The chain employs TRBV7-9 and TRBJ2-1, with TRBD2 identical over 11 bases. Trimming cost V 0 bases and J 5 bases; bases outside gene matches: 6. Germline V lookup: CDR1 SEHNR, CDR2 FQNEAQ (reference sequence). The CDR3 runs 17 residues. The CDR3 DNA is TGTGCCAGCAGCTTAGCGGATAGCGGGAGGGCCCACAATGAGCAGTTCTTC. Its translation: CASSLADSGRAHNEQFF.